This T cell receptor (beta chain) was obtained from a study of neurological immune-mediated disorders. Overall study context: The multiple sclerosis group of about 35 included roughly 30 relapsing-remitting and 3 secondary progressive patients. Study-wide results and limits: Subjects shared no identical expanded-clone CDR3 amino acid sequences, suggesting private TCR-beta repertoires in all groups.

This clonotype was observed many times. The antigen is undetermined. CDR3 size: 14 residues. Germline loops: CDR1 SGHRS, CDR2 YFSETQ. V lost 0 bases to trimming and J lost 5 bases, with 11 bases between them. With 10-nucleotide random UMIs included, cDNA was synthesized by 5'RACE. In each sequencing run, over 170 million TCR-beta sequences were generated from 15-18 subjects. One entry per CDR3 protein, called by TCRdb with MiXCR from the 5' RACE reads. Of 55,000 to 70,000 distinct CDR3 sequences in the sample, roughly 4.9% were seen once. This rearrangement joins TRBV5-1 to TRBJ2-5; no definite D call. Sequenced material: PBMCs. The clonotype was recovered from a human donor with multiple sclerosis. The donor label of this sample is uncertain. The CDR3 is CASSLDGIRETQYF. The CDR3 coding sequence is TGCGCCAGCAGCTTGGATGGGATTAGGGAGACCCAGTACTTC.